This entry lists 15 T cell receptor beta chains sequenced from one sample in a study of cytomegalovirus exposure and HLA in healthy donors. The PCR had 60 Vbeta and 13 Jbeta primers. The method was immunoSEQ multiplex PCR; TCRdb's version includes in-frame clones alone and lacks a portion of them. The sample includes 150,000 to 200,000 clones, about four fifths of them seen just once. Material for sequencing was PBMCs. These receptors originate from a man aged 35 to 55 in good health and CMV-seropositive.

V and J are TRBV4-1 and TRBJ2-5; the D gene is possibly TRBD1 (6 bases). The last part of the DNA fits TRBJ2-7 better; the J call may be wrong. The CDR3 runs 16 residues. Germline CDR1 reads MGHRA; CDR2 reads YSYEKL. The CDR3 sequence is CASSHATGTPRREQYF. Here the CDR3 DNA reads TGCGCCAGCAGCCATGCTACCGGGACACCCCGCCGCGAGCAGTACTTC.

J is TRBJ2-3 and V is TRBV30; maybe TRBD1 (5 bases). The CDR3 contains 13 residues. V was trimmed by 0 bases and J by 4 bases, leaving 8 bases between them. Germline V gene lookup returns CDR1 GTSNPN and CDR2 SVGIG (reference sequence). Here the CDR3 DNA reads TGTGCCTGGAGTGTAGGACATTCAGATACGCAGTATTTT. Its translation is CAWSVGHSDTQYF.

V is TRBV5-1 and J is TRBJ2-1, with 8 bases that match TRBD2. Trimming removed 2 bases from V and 7 bases from J; junction bases left unmatched: 8. From germline, CDR1 is SGHRS and CDR2 YFSETQ. The CDR3 extends over 15 amino acids. CDR3 sequence (DNA): TGCGCCAGCAGCTTCGTCGGGAGGGCCGGTAATGAGCAGTTCTTC. Protein product: CASSFVGRAGNEQFF.

This clone occurred a few times. J is TRBJ2-5 and V is TRBV5-4; the D gene is possibly TRBD2 (6 bases). The germline V gene encodes CDR1 SGHNT and CDR2 YYREEE (reference sequence). This CDR3 comprises 14 residues. The V and J ends lost 0 bases and 6 bases respectively, with 12 bases between them. The CDR3, as DNA: TGTGCCAGCAGCTTGGCCGGGAGCCCCAAGACCCAGTACTTC. This encodes CASSLAGSPKTQYF.

This clone appeared a few times. The chain recombines TRBV28 with TRBJ2-7; D is possibly TRBD2 (7 bases). This CDR3 has 13 residues. Germline CDR1 reads MDHEN; CDR2 reads SYDVKM. Trimming pared 8 bases from V and 5 bases from J, leaving 16 bases between. The CDR3 DNA reads TGTGCCAGCGCGCAGGCGGGGGCTGACGAGCAGTACTTC. Its translation is CASAQAGADEQYF.

The chain combines TRBV2 with TRBJ1-1, with 7 positions matching TRBD1. Germline V gene sequence: CDR1 SNHLY, CDR2 FYNNEI. This CDR3 is 12 amino acids long. Trimming at V came to 6 bases and at J to 6 bases, leaving 4 bases not matched to a gene. The CDR3, as DNA: TGTGCCAGCAGGCTAACAGGGGCTGAAGCTTTCTTT. Translated: CASRLTGAEAFF.

The chain uses TRBV28 and TRBJ1-1; 8 nucleotides align to TRBD1. V was clipped by 10 bases and J by 3 bases; unmatched bases: 1. Germline-derived CDR1 and CDR2 are MDHEN and SYDVKM. This CDR3 contains 11 residues. CDR3 DNA sequence: TGTGCCACGGACAGGGACACTGAAGCTTTCTTT. Translated: CATDRDTEAFF.

The chain links TRBV6-1 to TRBJ1-5; 7 bases are a match to TRBD1. The V segment lost 5 bases and the J segment 4 bases; nucleotides outside the gene matches: 8. The CDR3 runs 15 residues. Germline V gene sequence: CDR1 MNHNS, CDR2 SASEGT. The CDR3 sequence is CASSLLGGANQPQHF. The CDR3 DNA follows: TGTGCCAGCAGTCTTTTAGGGGGCGCAAATCAGCCCCAGCATTTT.

As to this clone: One end of the junction fails to match germline, which may point to a read error. Other DNA sequences in the same sample also yield this CDR3. This rearrangement joins TRBV2 to TRBJ2-7, with 8 bases fitting TRBD2. The CDR3 length is 14 residues. From germline, CDR1 is SNHLY and CDR2 FYNNEI. The CDR3 reads CASSEVVAGNEQYF. The CDR3 DNA sequence: TGTGCCAGCAGCGAAGTGGTAGCGGGAAACGAGCAGTACTTC.

V and J are TRBV6-1 and TRBJ1-2; 7 bases fit TRBD1. CDR1 and CDR2 (germline): MNHNS, SASEGT. The trim removed 6 bases at V and 3 bases at J, leaving 4 bases unmatched. The CDR3 contains 13 residues. CDR3 sequence: CASSRGTDYGYTF. In DNA, the CDR3 is TGTGCCAGCAGCCGAGGGACAGACTATGGCTACACCTTC.

The sample holds one count of this clone. The V gene is TRBV30, the J gene TRBJ2-2, with 10 positions matching TRBD1. The CDR3 contains 16 residues. With 0 bases clipped from V and 3 bases from J, the junction kept 4 bases outside the gene matches. Germline CDR1 GTSNPN, CDR2 SVGIG (reference sequence). CDR3 sequence (DNA): TGTGCCTGGAGTGTAATCGGGACAGGGGACACCGGGGAGCTGTTTTTT. It codes for CAWSVIGTGDTGELFF.

The rearrangement uses TRBV2 and TRBJ1-1, with D possibly TRBD1 on 6 matching bases. Trimming pared 4 bases from V and 2 bases from J, leaving 14 bases between. Germline CDR1 reads SNHLY; CDR2 reads FYNNEI. The CDR3 covers 15 residues. The CDR3 region has the DNA TGTGCCAGCAGTGTTACTACAGGGATTAACACTGAAGCTTTCTTT. As protein: CASSVTTGINTEAFF.

CDR3 nucleotide sequence: TGTGCCTGGAGTGGACAGGGGGCAAACACTGAAGCTTTCTTT. It specifies CAWSGQGANTEAFF. The J gene is TRBJ1-1, the V gene TRBV30, with 10 bases lining up with TRBD1. This CDR3 is built from 14 residues. The germline V gene encodes CDR1 GTSNPN and CDR2 SVGIG (reference sequence). The V segment lost 1 base and the J segment 2 bases; nucleotides outside the gene matches: 1.

V and J are TRBV6-1 and TRBJ1-1; a weak D match, TRBD1 (6 bases). The germline V gene encodes CDR1 MNHNS and CDR2 SASEGT. V dropped 3 bases and J dropped 2 bases, with 10 bases sitting between them. The CDR3 runs to 14 residues. CDR3 amino acids: CASSDHRANTEAFF. The DNA of the CDR3 is TGTGCCAGCAGTGACCACAGGGCAAACACTGAAGCTTTCTTT.

About this clone: Germline and junction disagree at one end, which may indicate a read error. The rearrangement links TRBV27 to TRBJ2-1, with 7 bases aligning to TRBD2. The CDR3 runs 14 residues. Germline CDR1 is MNHEY and CDR2 is SMNVEV (reference sequence). The CDR3 nucleotides are TGTGCCGGCAGGTACGCTAGCGGCTACAATGAGCAGTTCTTC. Translating gives CAGRYASGYNEQFF.